This entry lists 26 T cell receptor beta chains sequenced from one sample in a study of neurological immune-mediated disorders. TCRdb fed the 5' RACE reads into MiXCR, producing one record per CDR3 protein. The sample yields about 38,000 distinct CDR3 sequences, around 4.8% seen once. The sample comprised CD4+ T cells from blood. These receptors all stem from a man between 18 and 35 years old in good health.

This clonotype was detected ten times or more. The rearrangement uses TRBV18 and TRBJ1-3; D might be TRBD1 (5 bases). The length of the CDR3 is 16 residues. Trimming pared 3 bases from V and 4 bases from J, leaving 16 bases between. The germline CDR1 and CDR2 sequences are KGHSH and LQKENI. The CDR3 region is CASSPQAGTEGNTIYF. The CDR3 DNA reads TGTGCCAGCTCACCCCAAGCCGGGACGGAGGGAAACACCATATATTTT.

V gene TRBV11-2 combines with J gene TRBJ2-2; D unresolved. The CDR3 runs to 16 residues. Trimming removed 3 bases at V and 0 bases at J, with 11 bases between. The germline gives CDR1 SGHAT, CDR2 FQNNGV. This CDR3 reads CASSLSWQTNTGELFF. For the CDR3, the DNA is TGTGCCAGCAGCTTGTCGTGGCAGACGAACACCGGGGAGCTGTTTTTT.

This clonotype was seen at least ten times. The chain carries TRBV14 and TRBJ1-2; no firm D call. Germline V lookup: CDR1 SGHDN, CDR2 FVKESK. The CDR3 runs to 15 residues. Trimming cost V 0 bases and J 5 bases, with 13 bases left between them. CDR3 loop: CASSQEGGGYYGYTF. The CDR3 bases are TGTGCCAGCAGCCAAGAGGGAGGCGGATATTATGGCTACACCTTC.

Ten or more counts support this clonotype. V usage is TRBV14 and J usage is TRBJ1-2, with TRBD1 matching over 9 bases. In germline, CDR1 is SGHDN, CDR2 FVKESK. Germline trimming cut 4 bases from V and 5 bases from J; bases unmatched to any gene: 11. The CDR3 runs 16 residues. CDR3 region: CASSPFTGTGMYGYTF. As DNA, the CDR3 is TGTGCCAGCAGCCCGTTTACGGGGACAGGGATGTATGGCTACACCTTC. Using reference TRBV14 and TRBJ1-2 for the parts outside the CDR3, the full variable domain is EAGVTQFPSHSVIEKGQTVTLRCDPISGHDNLYWYRRVMGKEIKFLLHFVKESKQDESGMPNNRFLAERTGGTYSTLKVQPAELEDSGVYFCASSPFTGTGMYGYTFGSGTRLTVV.

This clonotype was recorded many times. The genes are TRBV7-2 and TRBJ2-1; D possibly corresponds to TRBD1 (5 bases). Trimming took off 1 base at V and 10 bases at J, with 14 bases between the two ends. Germline-derived CDR1 and CDR2 are SGHTA and FQGNSA. The CDR3 runs 14 residues. As DNA, the CDR3 is TGTGCCAGCAGCTTAGGACCACCCGACAGAGAGCAGTTCTTC. As protein: CASSLGPPDREQFF.

This clonotype was counted ten times or more. This chain joins TRBV20-1 and TRBJ2-3; 7 nucleotides agree with TRBD2. V shed 5 bases, J shed 0 bases, and the junction held 5 bases outside the gene matches. The CDR3 length is 14 residues. The germline gives CDR1 DFQATT, CDR2 SNEGSKA (reference sequence). CDR3 sequence (DNA): TGCAGTGCTTCGGGGAGGGGAAGCACAGATACGCAGTATTTT. Translating gives CSASGRGSTDTQYF.

This clonotype was found many times. The chain uses TRBV6-1 and TRBJ1-6; no reliable D call. The CDR3 consists of 14 residues. The V gene lost 6 bases and the J gene lost 4 bases, with 10 bases spanning the gap. Germline V lookup: CDR1 MNHNS, CDR2 SASEGT. This CDR3 is CASSPDSYNSPLHF. The DNA for the CDR3 is TGTGCCAGCAGCCCGGACTCGTATAATTCACCCCTCCACTTT.

This clonotype came up many times. The chain recombines TRBV3-1 with TRBJ2-7; D remains ambiguous. Trimming removed 5 bases from V and 0 bases from J, with 8 bases in between. Looked up from germline, CDR1 is LGHDT and CDR2 is YNNKEL (reference sequence). The CDR3 extends over 13 amino acids. The CDR3 protein is CASSMYNSYEQYF. The CDR3 coding sequence is TGTGCCAGCAGCATGTACAACTCCTACGAGCAGTACTTC.

This clonotype has ten or more counts. The rearrangement joins TRBV28 to TRBJ1-6, with D tentatively TRBD1 (5 bases). The germline V and J ends were trimmed by 3 bases and 10 bases, with 10 bases remaining between them. The germline V gene encodes CDR1 MDHEN and CDR2 SYDVKM. The CDR3 spans 13 residues. CDR3 sequence (DNA): TGTGCCAGCAGTTTGATCAGGGAATCACCCCTCCACTTT. Translated: CASSLIRESPLHF.

This clonotype was seen many times. The chain joins TRBV20-1 to TRBJ2-3, with D possibly being TRBD1 or TRBD2 (5 bases each). Germline lookup yields CDR1 DFQATT and CDR2 SNEGSKA (reference sequence). The CDR3 covers 14 residues. The ends were cut back, 0 bases at V and 2 bases at J, with 9 bases in the middle. The CDR3 here is CSARDPGPTDTQYF. CDR3 in DNA: TGCAGTGCTAGAGATCCGGGGCCCACAGATACGCAGTATTTT.

The V and J genes are TRBV12-3 or TRBV12-4 and TRBJ2-7; 8 positions agree with TRBD1. The CDR3 runs to 15 residues. Trimming removed 6 bases from V and 1 base from J; junction bases left unmatched: 8. The CDR3 is CASSRQGIESYEQYF. CDR3 coding DNA: TGTGCCAGCAGCCGACAGGGGATCGAGTCCTACGAGCAGTACTTC.

This clonotype appeared many times. CDR3 residues: CASSWGQYEQYF. In DNA, the CDR3 is TGTGCCAGCAGTTGGGGCCAGTACGAGCAGTACTTC. The chain carries TRBV6-2 or TRBV6-3 and TRBJ2-7; TRBD1 is a possible D gene (5 bases). Germline CDR1 and CDR2: MNHEY and SVGEGT. CDR3 size: 12 residues. The ends were cut back, 4 bases at V and 4 bases at J, with 8 bases in the middle.

This clonotype has at least ten counts. The rearrangement uses TRBV5-1 and TRBJ1-5; 9 positions agree with TRBD1. This CDR3 contains 17 residues. Germline CDR1 and CDR2: SGHRS and YFSETQ. Trimming cost V 5 bases and J 7 bases; bases outside gene matches: 16. The chain's CDR3 is CASSPKRDREVHQPQHF. The CDR3 DNA follows: TGCGCCAGCAGTCCCAAACGGGACAGGGAAGTTCACCAGCCCCAGCATTTT.

The sample holds many counts of this clonotype. V usage is TRBV20-1 and J usage is TRBJ2-2; 9 bases align to TRBD2. Germline V CDR1 and CDR2: DFQATT, SNEGSKA (reference sequence). This CDR3 is built from 14 residues. The V and J ends lost 1 base and 6 bases, in that order; junction bases with no gene match: 3. The CDR3 nucleotides read TGCAGTGCTAGAGGCGGGGGGGTACCCGGGGAGCTGTTTTTT. Amino acids: CSARGGGVPGELFF.

The table lists this clonotype with many counts. V gene TRBV9 combines with J gene TRBJ2-2, with 9 bases lining up with TRBD1. Germline values: CDR1 SGDLS, CDR2 YYNGEE. This CDR3 has 15 amino acids. V lost 4 bases and J lost 3; bases outside the gene matches: 4. The CDR3 reads CASSPRTGDTGELFF. CDR3 nucleotides: TGTGCCAGCAGCCCAAGGACAGGGGACACCGGGGAGCTGTTTTTT. Using reference TRBV9 and TRBJ2-2 for the parts outside the CDR3, the full variable domain is DSGVTQTPKHLITATGQRVTLRCSPRSGDLSVYWYQQSLDQGLQFLIQYYNGEERAKGNILERFSAQQFPDLHSELNLSSLELGDSALYFCASSPRTGDTGELFFGEGSRLTVL.

This clonotype was observed at least ten times. The genes are TRBV12-3 or TRBV12-4 and TRBJ1-1; D is unclear. The CDR3 consists of 15 residues. The germline V and J ends were trimmed by 6 bases and 1 base, with 15 bases remaining between them. The CDR3 reads CASSPGPSQNTEAFF. The CDR3, as DNA: TGTGCCAGCAGCCCCGGACCGAGTCAGAACACTGAAGCTTTCTTT.

This clonotype has ten or more counts. This chain uses TRBV5-1 with TRBJ2-7, with no clear D. The CDR3 extends over 16 amino acids. Trimming removed 0 bases at V and 7 bases at J, with 20 bases between. Per germline, CDR1 SGHRS and CDR2 YFSETQ. The CDR3 region has the DNA TGCGCCAGCAGCTTGGATTCCAAGGGTAGTACTACGGAGCAGTACTTC. Amino acid sequence: CASSLDSKGSTTEQYF.

This clonotype showed up many times. The rearrangement links TRBV19 to TRBJ1-5, with D tentatively TRBD1 (6 bases). Trimming cost V 6 bases and J 1 base, with 19 bases left between them. The CDR3 loop spans 17 amino acids. Germline CDR1 and CDR2: LNHDA and SQIVND (reference sequence). In nucleotides, the CDR3 is TGTGCCAGTAGCTCGCAATACACAGGGTGGAGCAATCAGCCCCAGCATTTT. It is translated as CASSSQYTGWSNQPQHF.

At least ten counts were recorded for this clonotype. The chain joins TRBV12-3 or TRBV12-4 to TRBJ2-1; D possibly corresponds to TRBD2 (7 bases). The CDR3 spans 15 residues. With 6 bases removed from V and 10 bases from J, the gap between germline ends came to 22 bases. The CDR3 sequence is CASSRTAGHQGEQFF. As DNA, the CDR3 is TGTGCCAGCAGCCGTACAGCGGGGCACCAGGGGGAGCAGTTCTTC.

This clonotype has ten or more counts. This chain links TRBV5-1 with TRBJ2-1; possibly TRBD2 for D (5 bases). The V end was cut by 0 bases, the J end by 9 bases, with 13 bases between. CDR3 length equals 14 residues. The germline CDR1 and CDR2 sequences are SGHRS and YFSETQ. The CDR3 coding sequence is TGCGCCAGCAGCTTGGGGACTCGCGATAGTGAGCAGTTCTTC. It yields the protein CASSLGTRDSEQFF.

This clonotype was counted ten times or more. The CDR3 region is CASSLDRGATGELFF. The CDR3 DNA reads TGCGCCAGCAGCTTGGATAGGGGGGCGACCGGGGAGCTGTTTTTT. The gene calls are TRBV5-1 and TRBJ2-2; possibly TRBD1 or TRBD2 for D (6 bases each). The V gene's germline CDR1 is SGHRS and CDR2 YFSETQ. This CDR3 is 15 amino acids long. Trimming cost V 0 bases and J 5 bases, with 11 bases left between them.

This clonotype was found many times. The V call is TRBV5-1, the J call TRBJ2-3; 10 bases agree with TRBD2. Germline-derived CDR1 and CDR2 are SGHRS and YFSETQ. V was clipped by 0 bases and J by 0 bases; unmatched bases: 7. This CDR3 is 18 amino acids long. The CDR3 is CASSLVPSGGPSTDTQYF. In DNA, the CDR3 is TGCGCCAGCAGCTTGGTGCCTAGCGGGGGCCCCAGCACAGATACGCAGTATTTT.

In this sample, this clonotype turned up many times. This chain uses TRBV29-1 with TRBJ1-1; tentatively, D is TRBD1 (5 bases). V lost 6 bases and J lost 5, with 13 bases in between. Germline V gene lookup returns CDR1 SQVTM and CDR2 ANQGSEA. The CDR3 sequence is 12 residues long. CDR3 DNA: TGCAGCGTCATCGGGGGGGGTACTGAAGCTTTCTTT. It codes for CSVIGGGTEAFF.

This clonotype was seen repeatedly, ten times or more. This chain joins TRBV20-1 and TRBJ2-5, with unresolved D. Germline loops: CDR1 DFQATT, CDR2 SNEGSKA (reference sequence). V was shortened by 5 bases and J by 1 base, with 20 bases between the two germline ends. The CDR3 consists of 16 residues. The CDR3 loop is CSARSWPETGQETQYF. The CDR3 DNA is TGCAGTGCTCGTTCGTGGCCGGAGACCGGCCAAGAGACCCAGTACTTC.

This clonotype was counted ten times or more. This chain joins TRBV29-1 and TRBJ2-5, with 7 bases that match TRBD1. After removal of 8 bases from V and 2 bases from J, the junction contained 8 bases not matched to a gene. The CDR3 runs to 13 residues. CDR1 is SQVTM, CDR2 ANQGSEA, per germline. CDR3 residues: CSLFSGQQETQYF. CDR3 DNA sequence: TGCAGCCTGTTTTCGGGACAGCAAGAGACCCAGTACTTC.

This clonotype was counted many times. The V call is TRBV5-1, the J call TRBJ2-4; weak D call: TRBD2 (5 bases). CDR1 and CDR2 from the germline V gene are SGHRS and YFSETQ. V was cut by 0 bases and J by 8 bases, with 9 bases left in between. The CDR3 totals 13 residues. CDR3: CASSLGLADIQYF. In DNA, the CDR3 is TGCGCCAGCAGCTTGGGCCTAGCTGACATTCAGTACTTC.